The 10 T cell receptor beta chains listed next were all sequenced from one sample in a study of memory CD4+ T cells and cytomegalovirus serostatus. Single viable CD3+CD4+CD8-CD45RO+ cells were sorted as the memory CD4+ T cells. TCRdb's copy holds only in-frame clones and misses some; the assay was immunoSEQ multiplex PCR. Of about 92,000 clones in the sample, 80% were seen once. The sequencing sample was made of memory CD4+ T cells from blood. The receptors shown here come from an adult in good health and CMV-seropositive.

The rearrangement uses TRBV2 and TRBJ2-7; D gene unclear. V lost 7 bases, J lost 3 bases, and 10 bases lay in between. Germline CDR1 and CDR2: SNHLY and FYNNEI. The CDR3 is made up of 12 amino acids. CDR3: CASTLPGYEQYF. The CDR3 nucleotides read TGTGCCAGCACTTTGCCTGGCTACGAGCAGTACTTC.

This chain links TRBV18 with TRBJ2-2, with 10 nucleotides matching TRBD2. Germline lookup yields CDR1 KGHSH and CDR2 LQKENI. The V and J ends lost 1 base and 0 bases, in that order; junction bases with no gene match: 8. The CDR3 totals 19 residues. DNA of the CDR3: TGTGCCAGCTCACCACGTGACCTAGCGGGAGTGACGAACACCGGGGAGCTGTTTTTT. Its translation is CASSPRDLAGVTNTGELFF. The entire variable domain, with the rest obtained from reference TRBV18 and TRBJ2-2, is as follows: NAGVMQNPRHLVRRRGQEARLRCSPMKGHSHVYWYRQLPEEGLKFMVYLQKENIIDESGMPKERFSAEFPKEGPSILRIQQVVRGDSAAYFCASSPRDLAGVTNTGELFFGEGSRLTVL.

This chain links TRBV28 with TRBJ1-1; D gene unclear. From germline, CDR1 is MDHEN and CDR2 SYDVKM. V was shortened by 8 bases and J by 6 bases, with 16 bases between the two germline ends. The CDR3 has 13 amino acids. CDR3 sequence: CASVPNLNSEAFF. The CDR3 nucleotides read TGTGCCAGCGTCCCGAACCTCAACTCTGAAGCTTTCTTT.

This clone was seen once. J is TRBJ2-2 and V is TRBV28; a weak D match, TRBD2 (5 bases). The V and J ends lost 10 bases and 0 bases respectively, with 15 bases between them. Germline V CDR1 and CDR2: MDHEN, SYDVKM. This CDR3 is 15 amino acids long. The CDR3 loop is CATYPSYANTGELFF. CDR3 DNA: TGTGCCACCTACCCTAGCTATGCGAACACCGGGGAGCTGTTTTTT.

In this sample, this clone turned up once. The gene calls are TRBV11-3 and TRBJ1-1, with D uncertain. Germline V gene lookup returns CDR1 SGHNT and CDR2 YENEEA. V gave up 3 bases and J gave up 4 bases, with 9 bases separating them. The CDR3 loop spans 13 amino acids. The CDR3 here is CASSFQGSTEAFF. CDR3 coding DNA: TGTGCCAGCAGCTTTCAAGGGAGCACTGAAGCTTTCTTT.

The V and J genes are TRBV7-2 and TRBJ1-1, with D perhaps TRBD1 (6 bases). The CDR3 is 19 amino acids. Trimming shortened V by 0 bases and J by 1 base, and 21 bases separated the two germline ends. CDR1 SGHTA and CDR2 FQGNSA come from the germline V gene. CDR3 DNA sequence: TGTGCCAGCAGCTTAGCCAAAACAAACAGGGCTTTTGGGAACACTGAAGCTTTCTTT. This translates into CASSLAKTNRAFGNTEAFF.

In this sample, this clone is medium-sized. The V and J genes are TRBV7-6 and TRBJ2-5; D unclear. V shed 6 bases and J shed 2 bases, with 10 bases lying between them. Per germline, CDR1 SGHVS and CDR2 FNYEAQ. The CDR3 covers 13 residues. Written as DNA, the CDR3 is TGTGCCAGCAGTATGGGCAGACAAGAGACCCAGTACTTC. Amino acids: CASSMGRQETQYF. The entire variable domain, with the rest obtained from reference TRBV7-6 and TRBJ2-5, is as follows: GAGVSQSPRYKVTKRGQDVALRCDPISGHVSLYWYRQALGQGPEFLTYFNYEAQQDKSGLPNDRFSAERPEGSISTLTIQRTEQRDSAMYRCASSMGRQETQYFGPGTRLLVL.

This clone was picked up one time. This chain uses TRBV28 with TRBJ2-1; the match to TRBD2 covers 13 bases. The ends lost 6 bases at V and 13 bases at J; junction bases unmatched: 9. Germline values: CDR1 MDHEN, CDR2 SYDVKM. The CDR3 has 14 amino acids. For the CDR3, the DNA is TGTGCCAGCAGGAAGGGACTAGCGGGATCAGGACAGTTCTTC. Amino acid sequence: CASRKGLAGSGQFF.

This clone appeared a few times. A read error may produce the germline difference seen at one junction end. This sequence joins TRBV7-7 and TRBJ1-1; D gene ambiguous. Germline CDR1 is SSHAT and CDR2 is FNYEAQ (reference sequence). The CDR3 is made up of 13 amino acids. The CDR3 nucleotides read TGTGCTAGCAGCTTAGTGGAGGGCACTGAAGCTTTCTTT. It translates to CASSLVEGTEAFF.

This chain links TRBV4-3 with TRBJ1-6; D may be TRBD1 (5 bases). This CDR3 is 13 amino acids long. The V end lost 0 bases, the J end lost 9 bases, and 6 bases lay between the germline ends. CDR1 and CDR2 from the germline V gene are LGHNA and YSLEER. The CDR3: CASSQEGGSPLHF. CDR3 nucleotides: TGCGCCAGCAGCCAAGAGGGGGGTTCACCCCTCCACTTT.